The rows below give T cell receptor beta chains drawn from one sample of a study of blood T cells in healthy people across ages. TCRdb recomputed calls from the 5' RACE reads with MiXCR, one row per CDR3 protein. Of about 1.4 million distinct CDR3 sequences in the sample, around 55% were seen once. The sample was blood. The receptor set was obtained from a man younger than 35 in good health. Both conserved end residues are part of each CDR3. Fields, in order: V gene, J gene, D gene, clone size, CDR3 protein, CDR3 DNA. The D gene is left open where the match is weak. Not every row has a clone size; where given, it reads once, few, many or a size class.

v_call: TRBV5-1; j_call: TRBJ1-2; d_call: -; clone_size: -; cdr3_aa: CASRKGGGGYGYTF; cdr3_nt: TGCGCCAGTAGGAAGGGGGGCGGCGGCTATGGCTACACCTTC
v_call: TRBV29-1; j_call: TRBJ1-2; d_call: TRBD1; clone_size: few; cdr3_aa: CSAVLQGTTGYTF; cdr3_nt: TGCAGCGCCGTTCTACAGGGGACCACTGGCTACACCTTC
v_call: TRBV27; j_call: TRBJ1-5; d_call: -; clone_size: -; cdr3_aa: CASSFHPLAGGNQPQHF; cdr3_nt: TGTGCCAGTAGTTTCCATCCCCTTGCGGGAGGCAATCAGCCCCAGCATTTT
v_call: TRBV29-1; j_call: TRBJ2-1; d_call: -; clone_size: -; cdr3_aa: CSVDISSYNEQFF; cdr3_nt: TGCAGCGTCGACATAAGCTCCTACAATGAGCAGTTCTTC
v_call: TRBV7-9; j_call: TRBJ2-1; d_call: -; clone_size: -; cdr3_aa: CASLLGYEQFF; cdr3_nt: TGTGCCAGCTTGTTGGGCTACGAGCAGTTCTTC
v_call: TRBV10-3; j_call: TRBJ2-7; d_call: TRBD2; clone_size: -; cdr3_aa: CAISELAGAREQYF; cdr3_nt: TGTGCCATCAGTGAATTAGCGGGAGCGCGGGAGCAGTACTTC
v_call: TRBV30; j_call: TRBJ2-7; d_call: -; clone_size: -; cdr3_aa: CAWSAQGFYEQYF; cdr3_nt: TGTGCCTGGAGTGCACAGGGTTTCTACGAGCAGTACTTC
v_call: TRBV2; j_call: TRBJ2-7; d_call: TRBD1; clone_size: few; cdr3_aa: CASNPGQEVLGQYF; cdr3_nt: TGTGCCAGCAACCCGGGACAGGAAGTGTTAGGCCAGTACTTC
v_call: TRBV6-1; j_call: TRBJ2-3; d_call: -; clone_size: -; cdr3_aa: CASSEALGTASTDTQYF; cdr3_nt: TGTGCCAGCAGTGAAGCGCTAGGAACGGCGAGCACAGATACGCAGTATTTT
v_call: TRBV5-1; j_call: TRBJ2-1; d_call: -; clone_size: -; cdr3_aa: CASSPPANSAIDEQFF; cdr3_nt: TGCGCCAGCAGCCCACCCGCGAACTCGGCTATCGATGAGCAGTTCTTC
v_call: TRBV12-3/TRBV12-4; j_call: TRBJ1-5; d_call: TRBD1; clone_size: -; cdr3_aa: CASRKQGAGQPQHF; cdr3_nt: TGTGCCAGCAGGAAACAGGGGGCGGGTCAGCCCCAGCATTTT
v_call: TRBV27; j_call: TRBJ2-3; d_call: TRBD2; clone_size: once; cdr3_aa: CASSLWGEGRTDTQYF; cdr3_nt: TGTGCCAGCAGTTTGTGGGGGGAGGGCCGGACAGATACGCAGTATTTT
v_call: TRBV6-2/TRBV6-3; j_call: TRBJ2-7; d_call: -; clone_size: -; cdr3_aa: CASSYESGYEQYF; cdr3_nt: TGTGCCAGCAGTTACGAAAGTGGGTACGAGCAGTACTTC
v_call: TRBV9; j_call: TRBJ2-7; d_call: -; clone_size: few; cdr3_aa: CASSMGLLTYEQYF; cdr3_nt: TGTGCCAGCAGCATGGGACTCCTGACCTACGAGCAGTACTTC
v_call: TRBV10-3; j_call: TRBJ1-5; d_call: -; clone_size: -; cdr3_aa: CAISESRVDNQPQHF; cdr3_nt: TGTGCCATCAGTGAGTCCAGGGTGGACAATCAGCCCCAGCATTTT
v_call: TRBV6-6; j_call: TRBJ2-7; d_call: -; clone_size: -; cdr3_aa: CACSTGTLSSYEQYF; cdr3_nt: TGTGCCTGCAGTACAGGGACACTTTCCTCCTACGAGCAGTACTTC
v_call: TRBV2; j_call: TRBJ2-1; d_call: -; clone_size: -; cdr3_aa: CASSGPGYNEQFF; cdr3_nt: TGTGCCAGCAGTGGTCCCGGATACAATGAGCAGTTCTTC
v_call: TRBV5-1; j_call: TRBJ2-7; d_call: -; clone_size: few; cdr3_aa: CASSKEAGLAGYEQYF; cdr3_nt: TGCGCCAGCAGCAAAGAGGCGGGCCTAGCCGGTTACGAGCAGTACTTC
v_call: TRBV4-2; j_call: TRBJ2-3; d_call: -; clone_size: -; cdr3_aa: CAISQAGVNTQYF; cdr3_nt: TGTGCCATCAGCCAGGCTGGGGTGAATACGCAGTATTTT
v_call: TRBV29-1; j_call: TRBJ2-7; d_call: -; clone_size: -; cdr3_aa: CSVLPSGPESYEQYF; cdr3_nt: TGCAGCGTCCTCCCCTCCGGGCCGGAATCCTACGAGCAGTACTTC
v_call: TRBV7-2; j_call: TRBJ2-3; d_call: -; clone_size: -; cdr3_aa: CASSLIGGVEADTQYF; cdr3_nt: TGTGCCAGCAGCTTAATAGGGGGGGTGGAAGCAGATACGCAGTATTTT
v_call: TRBV28; j_call: TRBJ1-2; d_call: -; clone_size: -; cdr3_aa: CASSPLEATNYGYTF; cdr3_nt: TGTGCCAGCAGCCCTCTCGAAGCGACGAACTATGGCTACACCTTC
v_call: TRBV29-1; j_call: TRBJ2-1; d_call: -; clone_size: -; cdr3_aa: CSVCSDSFEQFF; cdr3_nt: TGCAGCGTCTGTTCAGACAGCTTTGAGCAGTTCTTC
v_call: TRBV29-1; j_call: TRBJ1-2; d_call: TRBD1; clone_size: few; cdr3_aa: CSGGDRNKGYTF; cdr3_nt: TGCAGCGGGGGGGACAGGAATAAAGGCTACACCTTC
v_call: TRBV4-2; j_call: TRBJ1-2; d_call: TRBD1; clone_size: few; cdr3_aa: CASSQVTGGRENGYTF; cdr3_nt: TGTGCCAGCAGCCAAGTGACAGGGGGGAGGGAAAATGGCTACACCTTC
v_call: TRBV13; j_call: TRBJ2-5; d_call: -; clone_size: -; cdr3_aa: CASLAFGSPRETQYF; cdr3_nt: TGTGCCAGCCTCGCGTTCGGCTCACCAAGGGAGACCCAGTACTTC
v_call: TRBV20-1; j_call: TRBJ2-1; d_call: TRBD2; clone_size: -; cdr3_aa: CSARVALAVLNEQFF; cdr3_nt: TGCAGTGCTAGAGTAGCTCTAGCGGTACTAAATGAGCAGTTCTTC
v_call: TRBV10-2; j_call: TRBJ2-3; d_call: TRBD2; clone_size: -; cdr3_aa: CASSEWTSGVPSTDTQYF; cdr3_nt: TGCGCCAGCAGTGAGTGGACTAGCGGGGTACCTAGCACAGATACGCAGTATTTT
v_call: TRBV4-1; j_call: TRBJ1-1; d_call: TRBD1; clone_size: -; cdr3_aa: CASSRRPGTVSTEAFF; cdr3_nt: TGCGCCAGCAGCCGGCGACCCGGGACAGTGAGCACTGAAGCTTTCTTT
v_call: TRBV20-1; j_call: TRBJ2-7; d_call: -; clone_size: few; cdr3_aa: CSAPDGYEQYF; cdr3_nt: TGCAGTGCTCCCGATGGGTACGAGCAGTACTTC
v_call: TRBV27; j_call: TRBJ2-5; d_call: TRBD2; clone_size: -; cdr3_aa: CASSSGLAGGRATQYF; cdr3_nt: TGTGCCAGCAGTTCAGGACTAGCGGGGGGGCGGGCGACCCAGTACTTC
v_call: TRBV20-1; j_call: TRBJ2-7; d_call: -; clone_size: few; cdr3_aa: CSARDLGPHQGEQYF; cdr3_nt: TGCAGTGCTAGAGATCTAGGGCCCCACCAAGGGGAGCAGTACTTC